This T cell receptor (beta chain) was retrieved from a study of shared clonotypes between healthy human individuals. CDR1 and CDR2 from the germline V gene are SGHTA and FQGNSA. The germline V and J ends were trimmed by 0 bases and 0 bases, with 8 bases remaining between them. This CDR3 is 15 amino acids long. This clone was seen just once. Profiling relied on immunoSEQ multiplex PCR, and the TCRdb table lists in-frame clones only, not all of them. The sample consists of about 990,000 clones, roughly 74% of them appearing once. The CD4+ fraction was divided into a CD45RA+ naive subset and a CD45RA-negative memory subset.

The sample was memory CD4+ T cells from PBMCs. Subset reported: CD45RA-negative fraction. The receptor was isolated from a man aged 18 to 29 in good health. Some clones in this sample may be carry-over from other donors' samples. V is TRBV7-2 and J is TRBJ1-1; D gene unclear. The CDR3: CASSLAGNMNTEAFF. The CDR3 DNA is TGTGCCAGCAGCTTAGCGGGGAACATGAACACTGAAGCTTTCTTT. Using reference TRBV7-2 and TRBJ1-1 for the parts outside the CDR3, the full variable domain is GAGVSQSPSNKVTEKGKDVELRCDPISGHTALYWYRQSLGQGLEFLIYFQGNSAPDKSGLPSDRFSAERTGGSVSTLTIQRTQQEDSAVYLCASSLAGNMNTEAFFGQGTRLTVV.